A selection of T cell receptor beta chains follows, all from one sample in a study of cytomegalovirus exposure and HLA in healthy donors. Data came from immunoSEQ multiplex PCR; TCRdb stores just in-frame clones and leaves some out. The sample yields 35,000 to 45,000 clones, about 47% seen once. The sample was PBMCs. These receptors all stem from a human donor in good health. The conserved cysteine and the conserved F or W are not part of the CDR3 here.

J: NA; V: TRBV15; CDR3: ATSWGQGDEQY
J: TRBJ2-2; V: TRBV18; CDR3: ASSPQGVTGELF
J: TRBJ2-7; V: TRBV6-1; CDR3: ASSATGTGGNEQY
J: TRBJ1-5; V: TRBV7-3; CDR3: ASSLEYAQPQH
J: TRBJ2-3; V: TRBV10-3; CDR3: AISESGRTSTDTQY
J: TRBJ2-7; V: TRBV4-3; CDR3: ASSQGIRAGYEQY
J: TRBJ2-7; V: TRBV28; CDR3: ASSLGGQGLNEQY
J: TRBJ2-7; V: TRBV19; CDR3: ASSKALRGRVYEQY
J: TRBJ2-2; V: TRBV5-1; CDR3: ASSLVSGSSNGELL
J: TRBJ2-5; V: TRBV7-2; CDR3: ASSLGQWDQETQY
J: TRBJ1-2; V: TRBV6-6; CDR3: ASSYSGTGRHGYT
J: TRBJ1-1; V: TRBV27; CDR3: ASGQQRDSEAF
J: TRBJ2-7; V: TRBV5-5; CDR3: ASSWMDREFHEQY
J: TRBJ2-2; V: TRBV21-1; CDR3: ASSKYGGQNTGELF
J: TRBJ2-7; V: TRBV9; CDR3: ASSLSGKMDEQY
J: TRBJ1-1; V: TRBV2; CDR3: ASDGGGAGTEAF
J: TRBJ2-7; V: TRBV2; CDR3: ASSRNRGGATYEQY
J: TRBJ1-1; V: TRBV7-2; CDR3: ASSPRQGFMNTEAF
J: TRBJ1-2; V: TRBV19; CDR3: ASSMDRGSYGYT
J: TRBJ2-7; V: TRBV28; CDR3: ASSLVDRVKPEQY
J: TRBJ2-7; V: TRBV18; CDR3: ASSLGQGSVYEQY
J: TRBJ1-5; V: TRBV10-3; CDR3: AISTGVGQPQH
J: TRBJ2-5; V: TRBV9; CDR3: ASSVGGLAGRETQY
J: TRBJ1-2; V: TRBV2; CDR3: ASGQTVVYGYT
J: TRBJ2-2; V: TRBV7-6; CDR3: ASSLLLAGLDRELF
J: TRBJ2-3; V: TRBV18; CDR3: ASSPLGGSTADTQY
J: TRBJ2-2; V: TRBV7-7; CDR3: ASRGARTGELF
J: TRBJ1-2; V: TRBV4-2; CDR3: ASSQDGQGRYGYT
J: TRBJ1-2; V: TRBV5-1; CDR3: ASSSRQGPNYGYT
J: TRBJ1-5; V: TRBV5-4; CDR3: ASSLGGVDQPQH
J: TRBJ2-2; V: TRBV7-3; CDR3: ASSTRPRDRTSNTGELF
J: TRBJ2-2; V: TRBV9; CDR3: ASSGKSGGKIDTGELF
J: TRBJ1-1; V: TRBV10-3; CDR3: AISESAVIEAF
J: NA; V: TRBV7-6; CDR3: ASSLGVPAGSHSYEQY
J: TRBJ2-3; V: TRBV12-5; CDR3: ASGPGHAADTQY
J: TRBJ1-2; V: TRBV6-5; CDR3: ASSYWDSSSGYT
J: TRBJ1-5; V: TRBV4-2; CDR3: ASSQGQGGNQPQH
J: TRBJ2-7; V: TRBV5-4; CDR3: ASSWRDRSSYEQY
J: TRBJ1-6; V: TRBV10-3; CDR3: AISESPTGGSPLH
J: TRBJ1-5; V: TRBV19; CDR3: ASMATGGSQPQH
J: TRBJ2-2; V: TRBV5-1; CDR3: ASSTRQGWAGELF
J: TRBJ1-5; V: TRBV29-1; CDR3: SAAGANQPQH
J: TRBJ2-2; V: TRBV7-2; CDR3: ASSGDRVGIGELF
J: TRBJ1-6; V: TRBV18; CDR3: ASSRDSSNSPLH
J: TRBJ2-7; V: TRBV7-6; CDR3: ASSLGEHSGNYEQY
J: TRBJ2-2; V: TRBV11-2; CDR3: ASSSYPQGGAGELF
J: TRBJ2-4; V: TRBV5-1; CDR3: ASSARTGVDIQY
J: TRBJ1-5; V: TRBV6-5; CDR3: ASSYGQGNQPQH
J: TRBJ1-6; V: TRBV6-1; CDR3: AILTDRFTSPLH
J: TRBJ1-5; V: TRBV29-1; CDR3: SVSQGAGNQPQH
J: TRBJ2-7; V: TRBV9; CDR3: ASSVSSGGAVEQY
J: TRBJ1-4; V: TRBV2; CDR3: ASRADRVANEKLF
J: TRBJ2-3; V: TRBV6-4; CDR3: ASSALGSGTDTQY
J: TRBJ1-2; V: TRBV7-3; CDR3: ASSSTPGQAYGYT
J: NA; V: TRBV10-3; CDR3: AIGILDRASYEQY
J: TRBJ2-1; V: TRBV6-4; CDR3: ASSDQGGGYNEQF
J: TRBJ2-7; V: TRBV27; CDR3: ASSPRQGSEQY
J: TRBJ2-5; V: TRBV7-8; CDR3: ASSLGVSGGLRETQY
J: TRBJ2-1; V: TRBV6-4; CDR3: ASSILAGEGNEQF
J: TRBJ1-2; V: TRBV6-5; CDR3: ASSIRDRGQDGYT